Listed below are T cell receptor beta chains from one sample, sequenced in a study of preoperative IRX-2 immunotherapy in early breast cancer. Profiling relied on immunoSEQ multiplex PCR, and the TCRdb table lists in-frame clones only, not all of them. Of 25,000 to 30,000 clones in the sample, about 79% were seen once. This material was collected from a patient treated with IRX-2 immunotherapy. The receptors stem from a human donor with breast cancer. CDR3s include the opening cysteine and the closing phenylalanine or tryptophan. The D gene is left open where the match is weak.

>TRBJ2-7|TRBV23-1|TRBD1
CASSYSQGASRREQYF
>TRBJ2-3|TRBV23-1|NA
CASSHRLTDTQYF
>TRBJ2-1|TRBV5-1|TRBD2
CASSRGDPGNEQFF
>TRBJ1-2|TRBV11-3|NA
CASGSFGYGSNYGYTF
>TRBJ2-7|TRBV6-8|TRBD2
CASRRPSGRAYEQYF
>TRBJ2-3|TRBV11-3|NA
CASSFDGGTDTQYF
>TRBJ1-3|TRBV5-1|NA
CASSEQGSGNTIYF
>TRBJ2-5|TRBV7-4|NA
CASSWPSQETQYF
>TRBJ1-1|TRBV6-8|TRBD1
CASGRQGRNTEAFF
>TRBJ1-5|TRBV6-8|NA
CASSSYRWRLHF
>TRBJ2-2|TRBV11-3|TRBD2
CASSLFPSGGSGELFF
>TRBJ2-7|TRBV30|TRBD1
CAWRSRDRLYEQYF
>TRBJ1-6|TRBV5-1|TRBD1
CASGDSRMANSPLHF
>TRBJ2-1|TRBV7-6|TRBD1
CASSRDRVTNEQFF
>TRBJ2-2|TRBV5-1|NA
CASSPGSGENTGELFF
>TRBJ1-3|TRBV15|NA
CATSRGQNSGNTIYF
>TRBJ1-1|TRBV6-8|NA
CASRLDSQNTEAFF
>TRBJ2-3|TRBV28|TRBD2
CASSPNYSGHFTDTQYF
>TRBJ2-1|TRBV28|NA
CASSLRLLNPGSYNEQFF
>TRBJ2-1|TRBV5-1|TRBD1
CASSYGQGNNEQFF
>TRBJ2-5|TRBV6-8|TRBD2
CASSYDVWGGETQYF
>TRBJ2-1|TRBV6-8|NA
CASSYSGSPDNEQFF
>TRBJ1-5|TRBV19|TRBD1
CASSAQSGTGLRNQPQHF
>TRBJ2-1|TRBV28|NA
CASSAMGNEQFF
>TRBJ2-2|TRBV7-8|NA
CASSLVGALDPANTGELFF
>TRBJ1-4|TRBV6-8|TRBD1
CASSYRDREKLFF
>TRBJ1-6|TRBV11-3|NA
CASSFQGSDSPLHF
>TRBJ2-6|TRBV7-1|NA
CASSLDPGANVLTF
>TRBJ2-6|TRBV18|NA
CASSRDIESTRTGANVLTF
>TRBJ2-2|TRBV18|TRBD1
CASLPDRGTGELFF
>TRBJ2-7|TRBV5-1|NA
CASSGRGPSYEQYF
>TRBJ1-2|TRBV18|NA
CASSPQTGAYGYTF
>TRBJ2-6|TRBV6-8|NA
CASSRAAAGANVLTF
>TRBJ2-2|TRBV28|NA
CASRDRNTGELFF
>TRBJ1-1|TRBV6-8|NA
CASRGMGNTEAFF
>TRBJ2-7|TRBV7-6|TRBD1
CASSRSGGQATYEQYF
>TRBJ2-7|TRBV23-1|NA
CASSQVIPVSGVVYEQYF
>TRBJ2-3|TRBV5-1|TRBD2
CASSLEASGGSTDTQYF
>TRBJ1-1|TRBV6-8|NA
CASSYSMVTAGEAFF
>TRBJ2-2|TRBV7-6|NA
CASSLVPRVSGELFF
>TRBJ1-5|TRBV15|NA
CATSRPWGGYQPQHF
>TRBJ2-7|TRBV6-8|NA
CASSSYRGEQYF
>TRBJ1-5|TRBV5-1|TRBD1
CASPTHTGQGRMVPQHF
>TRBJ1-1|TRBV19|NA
CASNKDLNTEAFF
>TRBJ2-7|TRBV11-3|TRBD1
CASSRPGQGAGEQYF
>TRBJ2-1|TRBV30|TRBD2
CAWSVLAGYNEQFF
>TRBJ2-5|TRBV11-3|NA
CASSLGRGQETQYF
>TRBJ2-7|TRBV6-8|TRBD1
CASKPPGGQGREQYF
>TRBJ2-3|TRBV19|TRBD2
CASSILTSGRAGDTQYF
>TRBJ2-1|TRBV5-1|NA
CASSLVGVDGDEQFF
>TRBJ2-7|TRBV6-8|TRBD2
CASRSERGATGYEQYF